Listed here are 15 T cell receptor beta chains from one sample, sequenced in a study of cytomegalovirus exposure and HLA in healthy donors. Primers: 60 Vbeta forward and 13 Jbeta reverse. Sequencing used immunoSEQ multiplex PCR; TCRdb keeps in-frame clones, though not all of them. The table has around 200,000 clones, around 80% seen once. Sequencing input: PBMCs. All receptors derive from a man aged 35-49 years in good health and CMV-seronegative.

The V gene is TRBV4-3, the J gene TRBJ2-3, with 12 bases fitting TRBD1. The ends lost 2 bases at V and 4 bases at J; junction bases unmatched: 7. CDR3 length: 17 amino acids. The germline V gene has CDR1 LGHNA and CDR2 YSLEER. The CDR3 protein is CASSQPPGQGAADTQYF. Here the CDR3 DNA reads TGCGCCAGCAGCCAACCACCGGGACAGGGGGCCGCAGATACGCAGTATTTT.

The rearrangement links TRBV27 to TRBJ2-7; no firm D call. The CDR3 totals 13 residues. Trimming left V 6 bases short and J 6 bases short, with 15 bases between. Germline CDR1 MNHEY, CDR2 SMNVEV (reference sequence). The CDR3 DNA follows: TGTGCCAGCAGCTTAAACTCTAGAGGCGAGCAGTACTTC. Protein sequence: CASSLNSRGEQYF.

This clone was observed a handful of times. This sequence joins TRBV18 and TRBJ1-6; a weak D match, TRBD1 (6 bases). Germline loops: CDR1 KGHSH, CDR2 LQKENI. V dropped 1 base and J dropped 0 bases, with 10 bases sitting between them. The CDR3 is 17 amino acids. CDR3 sequence: CASSPQAGDSYNSPLHF. DNA of the CDR3: TGTGCCAGCTCACCACAGGCAGGGGACTCCTATAATTCACCCCTCCACTTT.

The chain is built from TRBV7-7 and TRBJ1-1; 10 positions agree with TRBD1. The CDR3 runs to 15 residues. The germline CDR1 and CDR2 sequences are SSHAT and FNYEAQ (reference sequence). The trim removed 1 base at V and 6 bases at J, leaving 5 bases unmatched. The CDR3 DNA follows: TGTGCCAGCAGCTTAGTGAGCGGACAGGGGGCTGAAGCTTTCTTT. The encoded protein is CASSLVSGQGAEAFF.

The CDR3 region has the DNA TGCAGCGTTGAAGATCTTGGAGGCATCAACTATGGCTACACCTTC. It encodes CSVEDLGGINYGYTF. The V call is TRBV29-1, the J call TRBJ1-2, with unresolved D. V was trimmed by 0 bases and J by 2 bases, leaving 13 bases between them. CDR3 length equals 15 residues. The germline V gene encodes CDR1 SQVTM and CDR2 ANQGSEA.

This sequence joins TRBV7-9 and TRBJ1-6, with D unresolved. The CDR3 totals 16 residues. Germline CDR1 SEHNR, CDR2 FQNEAQ (reference sequence). The germline V and J ends were trimmed by 5 bases and 0 bases, with 11 bases remaining between them. The chain's CDR3 is CASSRQQSSYNSPLHF. CDR3 in DNA: TGTGCCAGCAGCAGACAACAGAGCTCCTATAATTCACCCCTCCACTTT. The complete variable domain, with remaining parts taken from reference TRBV7-9 and TRBJ1-6, reads DTGVSQNPRHKITKRGQNVTFRCDPISEHNRLYWYRQTLGQGPEFLTYFQNEAQLEKSRLLSDRFSAERPKGSFSTLEIQRTEQGDSAMYLCASSRQQSSYNSPLHFGNGTRLTVT.

The chain recombines TRBV5-1 with TRBJ2-5; a weak D match, TRBD1 (5 bases). V was trimmed by 0 bases and J by 1 base, leaving 10 bases between them. The CDR3 contains 15 residues. Germline V gene sequence: CDR1 SGHRS, CDR2 YFSETQ. CDR3: CASSLGTDTQETQYF. The CDR3 nucleotides read TGCGCCAGCAGCTTGGGGACGGACACCCAAGAGACCCAGTACTTC.

The gene calls are TRBV9 and TRBJ2-2; tentative D call: TRBD2 (7 bases). The CDR3 is 14 residues long. Germline CDR1 and CDR2: SGDLS and YYNGEE. Trimming took off 3 bases at V and 6 bases at J, with 12 bases between the two ends. DNA of the CDR3: TGTGCCAGCAGCGAGGGGGGGGCCCCCGGGGAGCTGTTTTTT. Translating gives CASSEGGAPGELFF.

The chain employs TRBV27 and TRBJ2-7; TRBD2 matches 8 bases. The junction had 6 bases not matched to a gene; V was cut back by 8 bases and J by 3 bases. Germline V gene lookup returns CDR1 MNHEY and CDR2 SMNVEV (reference sequence). This CDR3 has 13 amino acids. The CDR3 reads CASRPGGDYEQYF. DNA of the CDR3: TGTGCCAGCCGTCCGGGGGGGGACTACGAGCAGTACTTC.

This clone was detected once. V is TRBV9 and J is TRBJ2-7; the D gene is possibly TRBD2 (5 bases). Trimming pared 4 bases from V and 7 bases from J, leaving 15 bases between. Germline V gene lookup returns CDR1 SGDLS and CDR2 YYNGEE. The CDR3 consists of 13 residues. The chain's CDR3 is CASSPWSGREQYF. CDR3 DNA sequence: TGTGCCAGCAGCCCCTGGAGCGGTAGGGAGCAGTACTTC.

The chain employs TRBV9 and TRBJ2-3; the match to TRBD1 covers 8 bases. The V gene's germline CDR1 is SGDLS and CDR2 YYNGEE. This CDR3 has 14 amino acids. Trimming removed 5 bases from V and 0 bases from J; junction bases left unmatched: 2. The CDR3 DNA sequence: TGTGCCAGCAGGGGACAGGTTAGCACAGATACGCAGTATTTT. This codes for CASRGQVSTDTQYF.

This clone has only one observation. V is TRBV9 and J is TRBJ1-1; D is unresolved. Germline V gene lookup returns CDR1 SGDLS and CDR2 YYNGEE. The CDR3 length is 15 residues. The ends were cut back, 6 bases at V and 0 bases at J, with 15 bases in the middle. The CDR3 here is CASTLTGRMNTEAFF. CDR3 DNA sequence: TGTGCCAGCACCCTCACGGGTCGGATGAACACTGAAGCTTTCTTT. The full variable domain, with the rest looked up from reference TRBV9 and TRBJ1-1, is DSGVTQTPKHLITATGQRVTLRCSPRSGDLSVYWYQQSLDQGLQFLIQYYNGEERAKGNILERFSAQQFPDLHSELNLSSLELGDSALYFCASTLTGRMNTEAFFGQGTRLTVV.

The rearrangement joins TRBV27 to TRBJ2-1, with TRBD2 matching over 14 bases. The CDR3 runs 16 residues. V shed 2 bases and J 6 bases; nucleotides not matched to a gene: 3. Germline V gene sequence: CDR1 MNHEY, CDR2 SMNVEV (reference sequence). CDR3 loop: CASSLRLAGGPNEQFF. The CDR3 region has the DNA TGTGCCAGCAGTTTAAGACTAGCGGGAGGGCCCAATGAGCAGTTCTTC.

The J gene is TRBJ1-1, the V gene TRBV12-5; 8 nucleotides match TRBD1. The CDR3 has 14 amino acids. The V gene's germline CDR1 is LGHNT and CDR2 FRNRAP. Losses at the gene ends were 8 bases for V and 3 bases for J; bases not matched to a gene: 8. Written as DNA, the CDR3 is TGTGCTAGTCAGCGGGACAGGTTAGACACTGAAGCTTTCTTT. This gives the protein CASQRDRLDTEAFF.

This clone has more than one count but fewer than ten. This chain links TRBV19 with TRBJ2-2; 7 bases match TRBD2. This CDR3 contains 16 residues. Germline V gene lookup returns CDR1 LNHDA and CDR2 SQIVND (reference sequence). Trimming cost V 6 bases and J 5 bases; bases outside gene matches: 12. CDR3 region: CASSPRRERVTGELFF. The CDR3 nucleotides read TGTGCCAGTAGCCCCAGGCGGGAGAGGGTAACCGGGGAGCTGTTTTTT.